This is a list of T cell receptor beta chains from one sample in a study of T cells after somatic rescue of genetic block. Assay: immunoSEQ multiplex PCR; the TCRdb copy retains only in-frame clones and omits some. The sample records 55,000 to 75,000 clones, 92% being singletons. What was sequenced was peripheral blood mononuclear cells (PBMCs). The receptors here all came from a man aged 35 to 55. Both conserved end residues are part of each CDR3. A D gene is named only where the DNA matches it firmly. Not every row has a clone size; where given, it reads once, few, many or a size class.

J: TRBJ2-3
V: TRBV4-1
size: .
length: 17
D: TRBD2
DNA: TGCGCCAGCAGCCAAGATCTCCTTAGCGGGGGACTAGATACGCAGTATTTT
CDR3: CASSQDLLSGGLDTQYF

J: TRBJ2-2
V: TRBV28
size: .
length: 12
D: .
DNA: TGTGCCAGCGGGCTTTACACCGGGGAGCTGTTTTTT
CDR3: CASGLYTGELFF

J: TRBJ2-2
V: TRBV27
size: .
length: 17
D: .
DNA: TGTGCCAGCAGTTCCGCCCTAGCGTGGAAGAACACCGGGGAGCTGTTTTTT
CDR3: CASSSALAWKNTGELFF

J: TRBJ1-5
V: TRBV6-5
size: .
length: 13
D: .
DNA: TGTGCCAGCAGTTCAGGGTCGCATCAGCCCCAGCATTTT
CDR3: CASSSGSHQPQHF

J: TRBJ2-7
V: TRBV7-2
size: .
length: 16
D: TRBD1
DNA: TGTGCCAGCAGCTTTGACACAGGGGGCATACTATACGAGCAGTACTTC
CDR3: CASSFDTGGILYEQYF

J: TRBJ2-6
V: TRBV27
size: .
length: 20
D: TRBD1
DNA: TGTGCCAGCAGCCCGAATACCCCGGGACAGGGGCTATCTGGGGCCAACGTCCTGACTTTC
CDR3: CASSPNTPGQGLSGANVLTF

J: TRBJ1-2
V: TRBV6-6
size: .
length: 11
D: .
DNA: TGTGCCAGTACGGAAAAAGATGGCTACACCTTC
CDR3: CASTEKDGYTF

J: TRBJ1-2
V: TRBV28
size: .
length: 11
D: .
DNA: TGTGCCAGCAGTCCTTTATATGGCTACACCTTC
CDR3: CASSPLYGYTF

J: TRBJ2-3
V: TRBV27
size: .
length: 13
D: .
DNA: TGTGCCAGCAGTTTGAGTTTCGCAGATACGCAGTATTTT
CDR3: CASSLSFADTQYF

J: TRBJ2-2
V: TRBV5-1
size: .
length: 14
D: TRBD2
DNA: TGCGCCAGCCGGGTAGCGGGGAACACCGGGGAGCTGTTTTTT
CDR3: CASRVAGNTGELFF

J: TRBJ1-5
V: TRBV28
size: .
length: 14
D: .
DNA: TGTGCCAGCATTACCTTCGGGGGCGGGCAGCCCCAGCATTTT
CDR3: CASITFGGGQPQHF

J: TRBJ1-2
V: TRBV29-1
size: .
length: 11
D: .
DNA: TGCAGCGTATTCGGAGGGGATGGCTACACCTTC
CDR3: CSVFGGDGYTF

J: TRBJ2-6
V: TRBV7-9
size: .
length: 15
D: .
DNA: TGTGCCAGCAGCTTTGTGGTGTCTGGGGCCAACGTCCTGACTTTC
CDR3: CASSFVVSGANVLTF

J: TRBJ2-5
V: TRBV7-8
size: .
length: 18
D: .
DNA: TGTGCCAGCAGCTTAGGATTAGCCCAGTTCCGACGGGAAGAGACCCAGTACTTC
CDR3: CASSLGLAQFRREETQYF

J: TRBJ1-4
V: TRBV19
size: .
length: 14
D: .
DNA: TGTGCCAGTAGTACTCAGGGGAGGGGTGAAAAACTGTTTTTT
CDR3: CASSTQGRGEKLFF

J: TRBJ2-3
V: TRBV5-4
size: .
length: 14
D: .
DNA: TGTGCCAGCACCCCGGGCAGGGAGGCAGATACGCAGTATTTT
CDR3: CASTPGREADTQYF

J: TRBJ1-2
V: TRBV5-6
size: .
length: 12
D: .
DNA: TGTGCCAGCAGCTCGACACTGGATGGCTACACCTTC
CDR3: CASSSTLDGYTF

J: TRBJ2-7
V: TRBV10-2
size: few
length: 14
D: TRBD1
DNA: TGCGCCAGCAACCAACAGGGGTCCCGAAGGGAGCAGTACTTC
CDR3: CASNQQGSRREQYF

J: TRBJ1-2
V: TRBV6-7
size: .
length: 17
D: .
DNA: TGTGCCAGCAGTTACTCGGGCAGGACACCCGCGTTCTATGGCTACACCTTC
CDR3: CASSYSGRTPAFYGYTF

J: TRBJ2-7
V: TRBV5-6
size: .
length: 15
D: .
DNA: TGTGCCAGCAGCGATACCGGGACGGTAACCTACGAGCAGTACTTC
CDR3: CASSDTGTVTYEQYF

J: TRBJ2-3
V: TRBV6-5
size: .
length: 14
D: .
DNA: TGTGCCAGCAGCCTAGTGGGGAGCACAGATACGCAGTATTTT
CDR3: CASSLVGSTDTQYF

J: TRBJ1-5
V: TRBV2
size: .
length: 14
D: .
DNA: TGTGCTAGCAGGTGGGGGGGGAGCAATCAGCCCCAGCATTTT
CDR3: CASRWGGSNQPQHF

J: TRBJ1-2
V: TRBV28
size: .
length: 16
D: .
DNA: TGTGCCAGCAGTTTCCGGGGAGCTGCGCCCAACTATGGCTACACCTTC
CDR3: CASSFRGAAPNYGYTF

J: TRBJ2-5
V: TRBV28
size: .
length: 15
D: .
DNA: TGTGCCAGCAGTTTACTCCCGGCAAACCAAGAGACCCAGTACTTC
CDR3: CASSLLPANQETQYF

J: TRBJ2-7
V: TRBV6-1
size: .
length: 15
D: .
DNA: TGTGCCAGCAGTTTACAGGGGGGGAGCTCCTACGAGCAGTACTTC
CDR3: CASSLQGGSSYEQYF

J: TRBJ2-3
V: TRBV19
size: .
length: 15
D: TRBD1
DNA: TGTGCCAGTAGTATAGGGGCCAGGGGGCCTGATACGCAGTATTTT
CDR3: CASSIGARGPDTQYF

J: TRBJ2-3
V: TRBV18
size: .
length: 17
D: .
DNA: TGTGCCAGCTCACCACCCAGCTACGCTTCCATGCCAGATACGCAGTATTTT
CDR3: CASSPPSYASMPDTQYF

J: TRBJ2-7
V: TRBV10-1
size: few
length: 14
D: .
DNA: TGCGCCAGCAGTGGAGACACCCTGTCCTACGAGCAGTACTTC
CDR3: CASSGDTLSYEQYF

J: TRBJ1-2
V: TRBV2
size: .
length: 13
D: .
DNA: TGTGCCAGCAGTAAGGACAGAAACTATGGCTACACCTTC
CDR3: CASSKDRNYGYTF